A selection of T cell receptor beta chains follows, all from one sample in a study of shared clonotypes between healthy human individuals. Here immunoSEQ multiplex PCR was the method, and the copy in TCRdb shows in-frame clones only, minus some. Of about half a million clones in the sample, roughly 85% were seen once. The material sequenced was PBMCs. The source is a woman in her forties in good health. Some clones in this sample may be carry-over from other donors' samples. The CDR3 runs from the conserved cysteine through the conserved F or W.

V,CDR3
TRBV2,CASNSWGYEQFF
TRBV5-1,CASSWTSGRGTDTQYF
TRBV7-9,CASRRDTGEQYF
TRBV7-3,CASSTQGNTEAFF
TRBV25-1,CASRGNPFGGNTGELFF
TRBV10-2,CASWDRYTYEQYF
TRBV4-1,CASSPGQFSGNTIYF
TRBV15,CATSRDKGSGANVLTF
TRBV7-2,CASSQGQGVFYEQYF
TRBV15,CATSSPGEIRAFF
TRBV5-4,CASSSLSSGDTQYF
TRBV2,CASTLAGGLNYNEQFF
TRBV10-3,CAIRDPLAGDRETQYF
TRBV5-1,CASSLGGSGANVLTF
TRBV7-2,CASSLGVVADSTDTQYF
TRBV5-1,CASRPGQGETQYF
TRBV28,CASSPPGSTNEKLFF
TRBV27,CASSFTHDYGYTF
TRBV2,CASSGGLAGENEQFF
TRBV9,CASSVEVIPSEQYF
TRBV2,CASRPGTGFWVEQFF
TRBV27,CASTSGGRSTDTQYF
TRBV7-6,CASSSGGAGYEQYF
TRBV5-1,CASSLGLAGGLGETQYF
TRBV7-2,CASRRSGSGRNEQFF
TRBV19,CASETGLGYTF
TRBV5-4,CASSFETSINTGELFF
TRBV10-3,CAIRETGQGAYNEQFF
TRBV7-3,CASSSGRITDTQYF
TRBV6-6,CASRDRGTGGYTF
TRBV5-8,CASQPSGFYNEQFF
TRBV30,CAWRQGGRLDEQYF
TRBV6-5,CASSYTSGRGETQYF
TRBV7-9,CASSLVGARVSEAFF
TRBV10-3,CAISQLASNEQFF
TRBV27,CASSSSGLSNYEQYF
TRBV18,CASSPPWDRGLHEQYF
TRBV7-3,CASSLTSGRLDEQFF
TRBV5-6,CASSDPGSGYLRDTGELFF
TRBV5-1,CASRDGPYEQYF
TRBV5-1,CASSQEDGLITEAFF
TRBV6-7,CASSYSWEVAKNIQYF
TRBV19,CASTKGQGPQETQYF
TRBV5-3,CASGTGGLNQPQHF
TRBV4-1,CASSQGLAGLTGELFF
TRBV10-3,CAIRVPGQGRVGYTF
TRBV14,CASSQDFRGYTF
TRBV19,CASSIGAGGENQPQHF
TRBV7-6,CASSLAGTSDEQYF
TRBV28,CATGSPTVSHTF
TRBV4-1,CASSQDRGTRVEQYF